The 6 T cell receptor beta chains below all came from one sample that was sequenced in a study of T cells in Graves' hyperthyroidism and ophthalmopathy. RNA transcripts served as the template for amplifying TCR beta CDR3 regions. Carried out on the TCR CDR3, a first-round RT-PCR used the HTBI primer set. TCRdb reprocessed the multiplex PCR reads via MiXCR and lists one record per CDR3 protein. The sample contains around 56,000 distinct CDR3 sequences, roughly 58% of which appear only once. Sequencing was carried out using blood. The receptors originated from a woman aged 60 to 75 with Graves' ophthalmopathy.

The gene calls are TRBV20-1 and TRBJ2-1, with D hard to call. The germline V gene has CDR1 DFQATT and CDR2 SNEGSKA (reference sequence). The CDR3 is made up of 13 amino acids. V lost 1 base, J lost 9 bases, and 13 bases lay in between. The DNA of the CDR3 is TGCAGTGCTAGAGGTACAGTGAACACTGAGCAGTTCTTC. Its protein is CSARGTVNTEQFF.

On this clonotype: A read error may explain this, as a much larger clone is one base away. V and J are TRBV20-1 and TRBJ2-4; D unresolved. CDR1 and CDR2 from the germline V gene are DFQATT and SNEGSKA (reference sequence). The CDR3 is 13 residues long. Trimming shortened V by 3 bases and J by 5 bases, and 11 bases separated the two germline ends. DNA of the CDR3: TGCAGTGCTAGTGGGTCCGCCGAAAACATTCAGTACTTC. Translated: CSASGSAENIQYF.

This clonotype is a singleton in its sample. The CDR3 region has the DNA TGTGCCAGCAGTGAATACCGCCACACCTTC. Amino acids: CASSEYRHTF. The genes are TRBV25-1 and TRBJ1-2; D ambiguous. From germline, CDR1 is MGHDK and CDR2 SYGVNS. With 0 bases removed from V and 12 bases from J, the gap between germline ends came to 5 bases. The CDR3 is 10 residues long.

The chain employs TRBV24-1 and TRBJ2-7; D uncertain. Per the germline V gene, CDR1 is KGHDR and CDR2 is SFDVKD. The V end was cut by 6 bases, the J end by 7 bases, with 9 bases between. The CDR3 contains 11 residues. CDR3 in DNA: TGTGCCACCAGTTCCTCAGAAGAGCAGTACTTC. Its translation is CATSSSEEQYF.

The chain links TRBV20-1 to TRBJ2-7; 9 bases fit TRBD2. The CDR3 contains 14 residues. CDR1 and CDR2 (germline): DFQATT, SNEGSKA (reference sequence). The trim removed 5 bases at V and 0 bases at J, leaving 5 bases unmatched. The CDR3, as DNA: TGCAGTGCTGGGGCGGGGGGGGTCTCCTACGAGCAGTACTTC. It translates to CSAGAGGVSYEQYF.

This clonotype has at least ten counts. CDR3 nucleotides: TGTGCCAGCAGCCTGTTGGGGGGCCGGATCCCAGATACGCAGTATTTT. It is translated as CASSLLGGRIPDTQYF. The chain is built from TRBV7-2 and TRBJ2-3; D is tentatively TRBD1 or TRBD2 (6 bases each). The CDR3 extends over 16 amino acids. V lost 5 bases and J 4 bases, leaving 19 bases between the germline ends. Germline CDR1 is SGHTA and CDR2 is FQGNSA.